In this sample, the clone carrying this TCR beta chain turned up many times. The CDR3 contains 15 residues. Trimming took off 0 bases at V and 10 bases at J, with 16 bases between the two ends. Germline CDR1 reads LGHNA; CDR2 reads YSLEER. This entry is derived from a study of CD8 T cells in ankylosing spondylitis. TCRdb ran MiXCR on the 5' RACE reads and lists one entry per CDR3 protein. The sample contains about 240,000 distinct CDR3 sequences, approximately 9% of which appear only once. The chain joins TRBV4-3 to TRBJ2-1, with D tentatively TRBD2 (6 bases). The sample was blood, either unsorted or a sorted T cell fraction (not recorded which). The clonotype was recovered from a male donor with ankylosing spondylitis or in good health (not recorded which). The CDR3 protein is CASSQEWGERGEQFF. For the CDR3, the DNA is TGCGCCAGCAGCCAAGAGTGGGGGGAGCGAGGAGAGCAGTTCTTC.